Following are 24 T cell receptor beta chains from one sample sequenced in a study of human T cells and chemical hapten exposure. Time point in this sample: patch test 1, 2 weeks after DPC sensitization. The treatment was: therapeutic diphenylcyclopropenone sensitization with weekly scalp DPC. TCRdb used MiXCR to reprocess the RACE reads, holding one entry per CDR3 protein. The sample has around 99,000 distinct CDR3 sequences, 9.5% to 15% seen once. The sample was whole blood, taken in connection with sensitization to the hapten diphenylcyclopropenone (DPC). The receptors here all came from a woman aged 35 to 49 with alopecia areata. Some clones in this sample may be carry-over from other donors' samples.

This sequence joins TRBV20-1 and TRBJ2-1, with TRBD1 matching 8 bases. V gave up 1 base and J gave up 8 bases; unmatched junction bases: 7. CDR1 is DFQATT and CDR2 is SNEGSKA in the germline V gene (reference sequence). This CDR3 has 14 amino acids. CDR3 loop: CSARGQGNGDEQFF. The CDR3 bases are TGCAGTGCTAGAGGACAGGGGAACGGGGATGAGCAGTTCTTC.

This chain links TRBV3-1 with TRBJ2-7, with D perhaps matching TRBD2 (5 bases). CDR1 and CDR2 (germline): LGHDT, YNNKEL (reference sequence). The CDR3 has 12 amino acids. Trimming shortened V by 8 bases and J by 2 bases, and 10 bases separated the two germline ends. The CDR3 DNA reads TGTGCCAGCTCCGACGGGGCCTACGAGCAGTACTTC. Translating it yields CASSDGAYEQYF.

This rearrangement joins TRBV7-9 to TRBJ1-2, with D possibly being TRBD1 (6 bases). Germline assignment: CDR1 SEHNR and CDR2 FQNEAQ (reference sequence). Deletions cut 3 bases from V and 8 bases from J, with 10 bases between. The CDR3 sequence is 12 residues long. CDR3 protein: CASSFRDRGYTF. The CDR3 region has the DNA TGTGCCAGCAGCTTCCGTGACAGGGGCTACACCTTC.

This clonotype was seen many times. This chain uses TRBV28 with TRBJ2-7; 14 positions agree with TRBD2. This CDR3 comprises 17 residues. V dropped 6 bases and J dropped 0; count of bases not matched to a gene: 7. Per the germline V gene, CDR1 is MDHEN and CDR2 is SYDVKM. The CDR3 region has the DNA TGTGCCAGCAGCCTCACTGGACTAGCGGGAGGCTCCTACGAGCAGTACTTC. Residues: CASSLTGLAGGSYEQYF. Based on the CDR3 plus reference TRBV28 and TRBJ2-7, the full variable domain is DVKVTQSSRYLVKRTGEKVFLECVQDMDHENMFWYRQDPGLGLRLIYFSYDVKMKEKGDIPEGYSVSREKKERFSLILESASTNQTSMYLCASSLTGLAGGSYEQYFGPGTRLTVT.

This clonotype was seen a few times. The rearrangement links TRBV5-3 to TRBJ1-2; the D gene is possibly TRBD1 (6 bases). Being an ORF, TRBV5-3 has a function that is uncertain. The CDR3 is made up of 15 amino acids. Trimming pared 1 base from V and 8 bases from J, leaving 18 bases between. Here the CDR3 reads CARSLMRQASYGYTF. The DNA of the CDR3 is TGTGCCAGAAGCTTGATGCGACAGGCTTCATACGGCTACACCTTC.

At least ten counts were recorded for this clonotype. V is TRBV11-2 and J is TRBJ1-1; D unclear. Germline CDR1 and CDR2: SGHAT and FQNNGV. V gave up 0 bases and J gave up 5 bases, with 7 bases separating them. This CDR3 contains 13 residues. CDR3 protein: CASSLEVGTEAFF. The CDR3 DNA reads TGTGCCAGCAGCTTAGAAGTGGGAACTGAAGCTTTCTTT.

This CDR3 is CASSFGLAGIYEQYF. Here the CDR3 DNA reads TGTGCCAGCAGTTTCGGGCTAGCGGGGATTTACGAGCAGTACTTC. J is TRBJ2-7 and V is TRBV6-2 or TRBV6-3; 9 positions agree with TRBD2. Germline V lookup: CDR1 MNHEY, CDR2 SVGEGT. The CDR3 covers 15 residues. The trim removed 4 bases at V and 4 bases at J, leaving 8 bases unmatched.

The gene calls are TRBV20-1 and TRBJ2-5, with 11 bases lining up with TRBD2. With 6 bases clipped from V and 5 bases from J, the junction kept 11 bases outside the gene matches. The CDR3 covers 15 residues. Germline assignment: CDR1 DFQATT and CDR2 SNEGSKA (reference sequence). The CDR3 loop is CSARIAGGPGETQYF. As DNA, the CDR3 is TGCAGTGCCAGAATAGCGGGAGGGCCAGGGGAGACCCAGTACTTC.

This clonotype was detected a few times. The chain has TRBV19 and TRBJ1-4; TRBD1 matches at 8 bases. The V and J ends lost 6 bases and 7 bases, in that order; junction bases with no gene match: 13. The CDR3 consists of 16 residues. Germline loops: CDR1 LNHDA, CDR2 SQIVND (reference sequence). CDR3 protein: CASSLTPDRVGEKLFF. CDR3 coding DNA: TGTGCCAGTAGCCTAACCCCGGACAGGGTAGGTGAAAAACTGTTTTTT. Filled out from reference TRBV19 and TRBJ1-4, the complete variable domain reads DGGITQSPKYLFRKEGQNVTLSCEQNLNHDAMYWYRQDPGQGLRLIYYSQIVNDFQKGDIAEGYSVSREKKESFPLTVTSAQKNPTAFYLCASSLTPDRVGEKLFFGSGTQLSVL.

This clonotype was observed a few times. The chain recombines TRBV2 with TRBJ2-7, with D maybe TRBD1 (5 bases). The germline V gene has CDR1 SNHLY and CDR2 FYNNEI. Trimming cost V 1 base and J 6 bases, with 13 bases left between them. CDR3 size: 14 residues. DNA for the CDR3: TGTGCCAGCAGTGAAGTCCGGCAGACAGTCGAGCAGTACTTC. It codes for CASSEVRQTVEQYF.

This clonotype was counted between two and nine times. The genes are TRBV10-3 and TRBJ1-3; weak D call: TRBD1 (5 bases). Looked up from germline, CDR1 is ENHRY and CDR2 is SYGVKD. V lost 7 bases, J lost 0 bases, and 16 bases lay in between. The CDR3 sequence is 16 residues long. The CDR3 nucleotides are TGTGCCATCAAGGGCGGGGGGGACCCCTCTGGAAACACCATATATTTT. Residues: CAIKGGGDPSGNTIYF.

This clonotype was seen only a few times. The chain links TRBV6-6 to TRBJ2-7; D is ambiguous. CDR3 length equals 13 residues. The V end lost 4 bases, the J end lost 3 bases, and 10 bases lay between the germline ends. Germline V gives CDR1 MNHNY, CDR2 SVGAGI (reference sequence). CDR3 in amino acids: CASSLPGLYEQYF. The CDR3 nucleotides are TGTGCCAGCAGTTTGCCAGGCCTCTACGAGCAGTACTTC.

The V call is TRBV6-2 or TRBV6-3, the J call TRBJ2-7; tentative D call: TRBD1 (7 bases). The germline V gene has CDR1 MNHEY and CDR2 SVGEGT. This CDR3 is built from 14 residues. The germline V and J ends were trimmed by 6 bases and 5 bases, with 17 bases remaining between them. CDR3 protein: CASSLRQGGHEQYF. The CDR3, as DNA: TGTGCCAGCAGCCTCCGACAGGGAGGCCACGAGCAGTACTTC.

The CDR3 reads CASSPGARSEQYF. DNA for the CDR3: TGTGCCAGCAGCCCCGGGGCTCGATCCGAGCAGTACTTC. The V call is TRBV11-1, the J call TRBJ2-7; tentatively, D is TRBD1 or TRBD2 (5 bases each). Germline CDR1 and CDR2: SGHAT and FQDESV (reference sequence). The CDR3 covers 13 residues. With 5 bases removed from V and 6 bases from J, the gap between germline ends came to 14 bases. The whole variable domain, filled in from reference TRBV11-1 and TRBJ2-7, reads EAEVAQSPRYKITEKSQAVAFWCDPISGHATLYWYRQILGQGPELLVQFQDESVVDDSQLPKDRFSAERLKGVDSTLKIQPAELGDSAMYLCASSPGARSEQYFGPGTRLTVT.

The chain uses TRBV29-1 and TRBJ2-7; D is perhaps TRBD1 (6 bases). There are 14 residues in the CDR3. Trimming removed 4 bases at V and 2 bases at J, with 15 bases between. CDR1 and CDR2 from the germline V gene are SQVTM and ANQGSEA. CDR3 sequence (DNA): TGCAGCGTTGGATCGCTTTCAGGGGCCTACGAGCAGTACTTC. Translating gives CSVGSLSGAYEQYF.

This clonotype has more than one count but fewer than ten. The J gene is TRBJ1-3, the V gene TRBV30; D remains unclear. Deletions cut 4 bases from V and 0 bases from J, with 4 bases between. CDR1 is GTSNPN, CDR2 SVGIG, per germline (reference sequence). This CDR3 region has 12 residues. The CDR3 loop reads CAWIRSGNTIYF. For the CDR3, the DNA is TGTGCCTGGATCCGCTCTGGAAACACCATATATTTT. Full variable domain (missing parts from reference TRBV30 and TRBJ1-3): SQTIHQWPATLVQPVGSPLSLECTVEGTSNPNLYWYRQAAGRGLQLLFYSVGIGQISSEVPQNLSASRPQDRQFILSSKKLLLSDSGFYLCAWIRSGNTIYFGEGSWLTVV.

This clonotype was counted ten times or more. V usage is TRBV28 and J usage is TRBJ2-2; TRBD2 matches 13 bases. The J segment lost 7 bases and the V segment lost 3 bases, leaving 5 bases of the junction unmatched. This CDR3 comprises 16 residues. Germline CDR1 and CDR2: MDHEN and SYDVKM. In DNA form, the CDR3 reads TGTGCCAGCAGTTTGTGGACTAGCGGGAGTAGCGGGGAGCTGTTTTTT. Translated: CASSLWTSGSSGELFF. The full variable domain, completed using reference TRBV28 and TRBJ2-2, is DVKVTQSSRYLVKRTGEKVFLECVQDMDHENMFWYRQDPGLGLRLIYFSYDVKMKEKGDIPEGYSVSREKKERFSLILESASTNQTSMYLCASSLWTSGSSGELFFGEGSRLTVL.

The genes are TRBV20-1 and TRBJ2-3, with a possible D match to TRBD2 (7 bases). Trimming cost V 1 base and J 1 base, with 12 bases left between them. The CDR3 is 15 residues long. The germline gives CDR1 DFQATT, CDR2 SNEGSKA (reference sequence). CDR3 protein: CSARGGLAGTDTQYF. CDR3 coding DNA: TGCAGTGCTAGAGGGGGGCTAGCGGGCACAGATACGCAGTATTTT.

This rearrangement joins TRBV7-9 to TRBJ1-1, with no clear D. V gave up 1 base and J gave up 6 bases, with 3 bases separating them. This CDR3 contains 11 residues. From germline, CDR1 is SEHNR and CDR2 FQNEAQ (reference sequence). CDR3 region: CASSLVAEAFF. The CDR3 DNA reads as TGTGCCAGCAGCTTAGTAGCTGAAGCTTTCTTT.

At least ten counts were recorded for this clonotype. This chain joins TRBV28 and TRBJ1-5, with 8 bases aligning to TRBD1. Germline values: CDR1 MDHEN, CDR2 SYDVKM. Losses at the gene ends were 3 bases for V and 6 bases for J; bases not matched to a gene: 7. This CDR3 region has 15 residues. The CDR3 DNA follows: TGTGCCAGCAGTTTCAGGGGGCCGGGGAGTCAGCCCCAGCATTTT. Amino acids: CASSFRGPGSQPQHF.

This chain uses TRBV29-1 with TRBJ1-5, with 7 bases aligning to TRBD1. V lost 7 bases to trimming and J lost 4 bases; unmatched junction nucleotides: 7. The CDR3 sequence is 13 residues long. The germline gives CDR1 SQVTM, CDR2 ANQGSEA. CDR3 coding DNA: TGCAGCGCCCAGGGACAGAAAAATCAGCCCCAGCATTTT. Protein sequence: CSAQGQKNQPQHF.

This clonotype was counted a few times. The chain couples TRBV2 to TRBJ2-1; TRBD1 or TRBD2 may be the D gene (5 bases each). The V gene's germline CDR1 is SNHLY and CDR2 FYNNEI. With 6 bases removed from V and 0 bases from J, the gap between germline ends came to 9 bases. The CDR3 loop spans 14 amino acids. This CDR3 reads CASRYGTSYNEQFF. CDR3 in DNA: TGTGCCAGCAGATACGGGACCTCCTACAATGAGCAGTTCTTC.

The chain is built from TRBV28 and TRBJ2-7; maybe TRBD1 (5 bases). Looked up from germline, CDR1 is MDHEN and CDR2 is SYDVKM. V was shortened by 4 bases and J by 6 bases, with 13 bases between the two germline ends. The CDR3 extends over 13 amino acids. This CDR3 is CASSSGSPLEQYF. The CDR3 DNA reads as TGTGCCAGCAGTTCAGGGTCGCCTCTCGAGCAGTACTTC.

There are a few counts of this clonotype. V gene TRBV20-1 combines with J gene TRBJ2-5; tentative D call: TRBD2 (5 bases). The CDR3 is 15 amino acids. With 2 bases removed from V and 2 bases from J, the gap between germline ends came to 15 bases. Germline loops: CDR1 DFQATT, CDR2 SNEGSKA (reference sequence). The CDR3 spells CSARPYTSGQETQYF. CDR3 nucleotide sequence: TGCAGTGCTAGACCCTACACCAGCGGACAAGAGACCCAGTACTTC.